This T cell receptor beta chain was captured by sequencing in a study of shared clonotypes between healthy human individuals (TCRdb year 2020). Study-level background: The cohort comprised a couple of women and a few men aged 18 to 49 years. For each donor, three plates each were used for CD4 naive and CD4 memory, two plates were used for CD8 naive, and one plate was used for CD8 memory. Per donor, leukapheresis produced somewhere between about 0.94 and 9.5 billion PBMCs. Different laboratories and diverse techniques were used to prepare libraries and sequence TCR repertoires, to increase sequencing depth and limit assay-specific biases. Blood TCR repertoires of 5 or 6 healthy adults were deeply sequenced to estimate repertoire size and the extent of clonotype sharing between individuals. Paper-wide results and their limitations: Rarefaction of sorted-subset datasets indicated incomplete sequencing despite the large sequencing depth. Because the study included a small number of donors, the genetic and exposure-history diversity represented was limited. Sampling was limited to blood, and TCR repertoires in tissue likely differ from TCR repertoires in blood. Across four donors, roughly 5.1% of naive CD4, 3% to 3.5% of naive CD8, approximately 2.5% of memory CD4, and 0.3% to 0.45% of memory CD8 clonotypes were shared. Higher generation probabilities were observed for clonotypes shared by all four sorted-subset donors than for non-shared clonotypes. Based on pairwise subsampling, the degree of clonotype sharing among donors was expected to be affected by sequencing depth. Estimated clonotype richness was generally larger for naive than for memory subsets.

Taken from the germline V gene (reference sequence), the CDR1 and CDR2 loops are LNHDA and SQIVND. The germline ends are 8 bases apart after V is trimmed by 4 bases and J by 2 bases. The CDR3 sequence holds 14 residues, the cysteine and phenylalanine included. The CDR3 DNA has 42 bases and is translated from base 1. Using the deep immunoSEQ assay, TCR CDR3 regions were amplified from genomic DNA by multiplex PCR. Genomic DNA extracted from each cell subset was distributed evenly over all wells of several immunoSEQ 96-well plates, and each plate served as one replicate. Each replicate PCR for sorted subsets received roughly 200 ng genomic DNA, equal to 28,000 or so T cell genomes. Purified libraries were measured with a Qubit 3.0 fluorometer, size-checked on a Bioanalyzer 2100, and measured again with the KAPA Library Quantification kit. Each immunoSEQ 96-well plate was sequenced on its own single-read 150-cycle Illumina NextSeq 550 flow cell. Per the authors' processing: Because the immunoSEQ output held only junctional sequences and lacked quality scores, the filtering could not match the filtering applied to full-length reads. Sequences were annotated with PyIR, a Python wrapper for IgBLAST v1.9, and V/J genes and CDR3 were assigned using IMGT germline references. Any read was removed if the V/J assignment was weak (E-value above 1e-6), the CDR3 was missing, or the read contained stop codons, out-of-frame junctions, or ambiguous translated residues. A V3J clonotype was defined by an identical inferred V gene, J gene, and CDR3 amino acid sequence. Percentage overlap between repertoires was computed as shared unique clonotypes divided by the size of the smaller repertoire. Repertoire richness was assessed with RTK rarefaction, the Chao1 estimator, and Recon v2.1 estimates of unobserved clonotypes. Generation probabilities for all TCRbeta clonotypes obtained by the gDNA method from a few donors were computed using OLGA. TCRdb holds this immuneACCESS table with in-frame rearrangements only. Some clones are missing; in checked studies, unresolved V genes explain under half, and the rest has no known cause. The V and J calls and clone size are taken from that table; D and trimming were inferred from the DNA. In all, the sample holds about 1,800,000 clones, and approximately 95% of those were seen once. The top ten constitute 1% to 1.5% of the sample.

CD8 naive samples were obtained by positive selection for CCR7 among CD45RO-negative cells, yielding a CD45RA+CCR7+ population from which TemRA cells were excluded. The donors were healthy, HIV-negative adults who had no recently reported acute infections or vaccinations. Only Caucasian adults living in Nashville, Tennessee, USA were represented among the donors. Blood was collected by leukapheresis, and PBMCs were isolated by Ficoll-Histopaque density gradient centrifugation and then cryopreserved in liquid nitrogen vapor phase. Analytical flow cytometry was used to check the purity and quantity of every magnetically sorted T cell population. Genomic DNA was isolated from every sorted fraction and measured by UV absorbance on a Nanodrop 2000c. This clone is a singleton in its sample. Which antigen it targets is not known. No per-base quality is available; no much larger clone lies one base away.

The clonotype was recovered from a man between 18 and 35 years old in good health. Sequencing used naive CD8+ T cells sorted from blood. The cell subset or site label for this specimen denotes: CD45RA+CCR7+. The sequence joins TRBV19 to TRBJ2-2, with a tentative D gene TRBD1 over 5 matching bases. Read as DNA, the sequence is TGTGCCAGTAGTAAAGGGGATAACACCGGGGAGCTGTTTTTT. This codes for CASSKGDNTGELFF.